This T cell receptor beta chain was sequenced during a study of shared clonotypes between healthy human individuals. This CDR3 has 15 amino acids. CDR1 is LGHNA and CDR2 is YNFKEQ in the germline V gene. V gave up 0 bases and J gave up 4 bases, with 12 bases separating them. The naive CD8 subset, CD45RO-negative cells positively selected for CCR7, excluded terminally differentiated effector memory CD45RA+ cells. A single count supports this clone. At deep level, the assay was performed. TCRdb keeps only in-frame clones here, not all; method: immunoSEQ multiplex PCR. Seen here are about 2.1 million clones, over 85% observed once, and the top ten hold 1.5% to 2%.

This receptor was identified in a man in his late teens or twenties in good health. Some clones in this sample may be carry-over from other donors' samples. The genes are TRBV4-2 and TRBJ2-5; weak D call: TRBD2 (6 bases). Sequencing was carried out using naive CD8+ T cells from PBMCs. CDR3 amino acids: CASSQDVRGGETQYF. DNA of the CDR3: TGTGCCAGCAGCCAAGATGTAAGGGGAGGAGAGACCCAGTACTTC.